This entry concerns a single TCR beta chain. The ends lost 5 bases at V and 9 bases at J; junction bases unmatched: 6. The CDR3 contains 15 residues. Germline V gene sequence: CDR1 SGHNT, CDR2 YENEEA. The data are from a study of blood T cell repertoires in COVID-19. The overall study: Researchers got acute and convalescent COVID-19 samples from the United States, Italy and Spain. The analysed material was cDNA or gDNA that came from T cells, B-cell-depleted T cells, or PBMCs.

As originally analysed: Amplification from reference gene primers served as the basis for estimated nucleated cell counts. The method was immunoSEQ multiplex PCR; TCRdb's version includes in-frame clones alone and lacks a portion of them. V, J and clone size reflect that table, while D and trimming were determined from the DNA. Here the sample spans roughly 500,000 clones, roughly 89% being singletons. The TCR originated in a man between 18 and 35 years old with COVID-19, enrolled during active disease. Sequencing was done on a sample of peripheral blood. The chain carries TRBV11-3 and TRBJ2-5; 16 bases map to TRBD2. The CDR3 spells CASSLPGTSGRAQYF. In DNA form, the CDR3 reads TGTGCCAGCAGCCTCCCCGGGACTAGCGGGAGGGCCCAGTACTTC.